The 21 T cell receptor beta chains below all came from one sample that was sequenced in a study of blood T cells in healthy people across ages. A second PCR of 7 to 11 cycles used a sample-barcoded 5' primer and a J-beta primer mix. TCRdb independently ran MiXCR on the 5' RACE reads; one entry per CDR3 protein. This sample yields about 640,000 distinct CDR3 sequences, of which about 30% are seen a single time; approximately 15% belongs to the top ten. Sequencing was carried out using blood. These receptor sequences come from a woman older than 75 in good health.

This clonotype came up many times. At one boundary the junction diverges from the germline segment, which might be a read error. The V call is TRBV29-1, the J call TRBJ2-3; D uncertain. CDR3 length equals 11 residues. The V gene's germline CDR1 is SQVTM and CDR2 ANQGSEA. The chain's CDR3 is CSLERTDTQYF. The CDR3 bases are TGCAGCCTTGAGCGCACAGATACGCAGTATTTT.

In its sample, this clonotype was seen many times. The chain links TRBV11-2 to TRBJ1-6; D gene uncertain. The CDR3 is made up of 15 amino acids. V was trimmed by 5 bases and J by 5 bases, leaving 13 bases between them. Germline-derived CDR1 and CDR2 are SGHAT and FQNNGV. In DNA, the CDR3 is TGTGCCAGCAGCAGCCTCAACGTCGATAATTCACCCCTCCACTTT. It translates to CASSSLNVDNSPLHF. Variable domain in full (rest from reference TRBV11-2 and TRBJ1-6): EAGVAQSPRYKIIEKRQSVAFWCNPISGHATLYWYQQILGQGPKLLIQFQNNGVVDDSQLPKDRFSAERLKGVDSTLKIQPAKLEDSAVYLCASSSLNVDNSPLHFGNGTRLTVT.

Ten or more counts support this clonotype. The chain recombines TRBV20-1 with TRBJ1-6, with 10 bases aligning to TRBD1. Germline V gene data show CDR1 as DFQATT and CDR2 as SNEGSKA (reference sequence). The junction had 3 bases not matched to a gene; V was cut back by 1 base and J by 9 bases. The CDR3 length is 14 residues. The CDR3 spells CSARGWDRGSPLHF. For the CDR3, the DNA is TGCAGTGCTAGAGGGTGGGACAGGGGTTCACCCCTCCACTTT.

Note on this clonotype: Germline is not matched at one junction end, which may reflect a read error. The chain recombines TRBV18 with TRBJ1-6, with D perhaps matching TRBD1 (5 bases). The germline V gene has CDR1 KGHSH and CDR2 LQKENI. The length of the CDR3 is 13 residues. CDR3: CASSPGPDSPLHF. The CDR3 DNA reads TGTGCCAGCTCACCGGGGCCGGATTCACCCCTCCATTTT. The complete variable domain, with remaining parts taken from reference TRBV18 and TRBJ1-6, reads NAGVMQNPRHLVRRRGQEARLRCSPMKGHSHVYWYRQLPEEGLKFMVYLQKENIIDESGMPKERFSAEFPKEGPSILRIQQVVRGDSAAYFCASSPGPDSPLHFGNGTRLTVT.

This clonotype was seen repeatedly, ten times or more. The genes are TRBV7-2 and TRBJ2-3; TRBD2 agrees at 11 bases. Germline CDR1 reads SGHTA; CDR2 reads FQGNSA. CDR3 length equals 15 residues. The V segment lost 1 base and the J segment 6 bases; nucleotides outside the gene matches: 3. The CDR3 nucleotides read TGTGCCAGCAGCTTAGAATCTAGCGGGGGGGATACGCAGTATTTT. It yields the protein CASSLESSGGDTQYF.

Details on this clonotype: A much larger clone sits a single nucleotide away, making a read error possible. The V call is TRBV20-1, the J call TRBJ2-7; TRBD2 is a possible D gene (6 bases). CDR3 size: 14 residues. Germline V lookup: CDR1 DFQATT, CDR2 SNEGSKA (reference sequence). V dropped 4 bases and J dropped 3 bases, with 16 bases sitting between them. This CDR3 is CSAKDGGILYEQYF. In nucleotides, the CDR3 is TGCAGTGCTAAGGACGGGGGAATTCTCTACGAGCAGTACTTC.

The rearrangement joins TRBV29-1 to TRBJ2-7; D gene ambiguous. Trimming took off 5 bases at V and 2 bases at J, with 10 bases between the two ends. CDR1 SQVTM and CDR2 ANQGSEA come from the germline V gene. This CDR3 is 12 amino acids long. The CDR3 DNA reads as TGCAGCGTTCGACCCTCTACCTACGAGCAGTACTTC. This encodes CSVRPSTYEQYF.

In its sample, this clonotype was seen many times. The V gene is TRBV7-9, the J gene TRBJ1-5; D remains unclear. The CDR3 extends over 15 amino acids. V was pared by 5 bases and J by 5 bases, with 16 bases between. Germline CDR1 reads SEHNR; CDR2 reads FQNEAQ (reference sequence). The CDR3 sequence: CASSENGPSYQPQHF. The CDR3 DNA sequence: TGTGCCAGCAGCGAGAACGGGCCGAGTTATCAGCCCCAGCATTTT.

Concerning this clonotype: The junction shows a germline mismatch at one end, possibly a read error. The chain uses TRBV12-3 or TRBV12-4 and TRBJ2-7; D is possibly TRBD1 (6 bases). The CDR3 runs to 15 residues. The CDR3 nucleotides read TGTGCCGGCAGTTTAGTAGGACAGTCCTCCTACGAGCAGTACTTC. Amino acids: CAGSLVGQSSYEQYF.

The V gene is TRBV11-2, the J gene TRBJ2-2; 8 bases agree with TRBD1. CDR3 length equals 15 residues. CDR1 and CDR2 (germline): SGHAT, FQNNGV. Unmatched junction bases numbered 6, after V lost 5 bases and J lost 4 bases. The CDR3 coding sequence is TGTGCCAGCAGCCAGGACAGGGTCATCACCGGGGAGCTGTTTTTT. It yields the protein CASSQDRVITGELFF.

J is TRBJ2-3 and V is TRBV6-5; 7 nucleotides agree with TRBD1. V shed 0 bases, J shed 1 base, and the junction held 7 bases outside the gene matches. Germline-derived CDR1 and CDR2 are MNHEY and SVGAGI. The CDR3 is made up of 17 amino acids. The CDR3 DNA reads TGTGCCAGCAGTTACTCCAGCAGGGGGATCGGCACAGATACGCAGTATTTT. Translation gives CASSYSSRGIGTDTQYF.

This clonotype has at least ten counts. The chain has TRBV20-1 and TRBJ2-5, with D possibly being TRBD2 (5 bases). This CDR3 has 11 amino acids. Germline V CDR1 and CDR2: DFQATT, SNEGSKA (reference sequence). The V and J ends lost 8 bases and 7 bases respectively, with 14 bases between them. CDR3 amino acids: CSIGQAATQYF. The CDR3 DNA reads TGCAGTATCGGGCAAGCGGCGACCCAGTACTTC.

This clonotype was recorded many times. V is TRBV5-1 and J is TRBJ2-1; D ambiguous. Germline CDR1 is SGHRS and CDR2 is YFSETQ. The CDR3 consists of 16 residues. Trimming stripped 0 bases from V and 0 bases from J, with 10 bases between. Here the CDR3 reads CASSLDGSSSYNEQFF. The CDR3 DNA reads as TGCGCCAGCAGCTTGGATGGGTCGAGCTCCTACAATGAGCAGTTCTTC. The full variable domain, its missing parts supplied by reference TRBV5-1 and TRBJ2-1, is KAGVTQTPRYLIKTRGQQVTLSCSPISGHRSVSWYQQTPGQGLQFLFEYFSETQRNKGNFPGRFSGRQFSNSRSEMNVSTLELGDSALYLCASSLDGSSSYNEQFFGPGTRLTVL.

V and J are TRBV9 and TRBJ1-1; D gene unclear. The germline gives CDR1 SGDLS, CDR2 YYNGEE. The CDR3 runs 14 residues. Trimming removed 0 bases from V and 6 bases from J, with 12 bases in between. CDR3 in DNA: TGTGCCAGCAGCGTAGCTTGGGAGTCGGCTGAAGCTTTCTTT. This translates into CASSVAWESAEAFF.

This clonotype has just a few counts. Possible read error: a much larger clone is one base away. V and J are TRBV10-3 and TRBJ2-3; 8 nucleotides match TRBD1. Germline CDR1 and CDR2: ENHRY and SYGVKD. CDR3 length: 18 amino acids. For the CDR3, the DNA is TGTGCCACCAGTGGGGGGCCACCTGACAGGGGAAGCACAGATACGCAGTATTTT. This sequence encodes CATSGGPPDRGSTDTQYF.

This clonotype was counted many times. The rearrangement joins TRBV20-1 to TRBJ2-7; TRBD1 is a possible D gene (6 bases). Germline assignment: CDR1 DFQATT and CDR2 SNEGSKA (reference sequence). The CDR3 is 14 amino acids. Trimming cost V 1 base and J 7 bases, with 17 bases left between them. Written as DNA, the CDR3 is TGCAGTGCTAGAGGTCAGGGGCCAATTAGGGAGCAGTACTTC. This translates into CSARGQGPIREQYF.

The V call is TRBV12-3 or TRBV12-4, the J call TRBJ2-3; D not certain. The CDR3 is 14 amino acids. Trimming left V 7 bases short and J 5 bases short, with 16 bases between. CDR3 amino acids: CASKLRVGVDTQYF. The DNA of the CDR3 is TGTGCCAGCAAATTGAGAGTGGGCGTAGATACGCAGTATTTT.

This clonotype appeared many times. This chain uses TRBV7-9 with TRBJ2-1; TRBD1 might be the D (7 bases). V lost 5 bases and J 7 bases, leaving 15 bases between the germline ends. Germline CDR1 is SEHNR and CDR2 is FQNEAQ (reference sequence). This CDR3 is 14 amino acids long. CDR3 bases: TGTGCCAGCAGCCCCCCCCCAGGGGGGAATGAGCAGTTCTTC. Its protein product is CASSPPPGGNEQFF.

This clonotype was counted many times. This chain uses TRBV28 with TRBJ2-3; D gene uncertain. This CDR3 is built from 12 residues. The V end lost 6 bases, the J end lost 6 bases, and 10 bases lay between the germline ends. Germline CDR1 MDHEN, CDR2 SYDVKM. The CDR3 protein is CASSTRRDTQYF. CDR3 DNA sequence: TGTGCCAGCAGCACCCGTCGGGATACGCAGTATTTT.

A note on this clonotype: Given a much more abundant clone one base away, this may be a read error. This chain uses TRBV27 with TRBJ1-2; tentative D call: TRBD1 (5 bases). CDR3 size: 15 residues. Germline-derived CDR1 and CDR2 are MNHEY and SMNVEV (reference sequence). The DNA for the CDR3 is TGTGCCAGCGGTTTAGGGGCACCCCGGGACTATGGCTACACCTTC. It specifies CASGLGAPRDYGYTF.

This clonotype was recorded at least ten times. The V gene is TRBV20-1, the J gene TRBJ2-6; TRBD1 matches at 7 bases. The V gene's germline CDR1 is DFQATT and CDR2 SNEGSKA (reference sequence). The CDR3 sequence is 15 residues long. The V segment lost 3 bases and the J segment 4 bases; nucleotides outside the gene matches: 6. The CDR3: CSASEQGKGANVLTF. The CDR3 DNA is TGCAGTGCTAGTGAACAGGGGAAAGGGGCCAACGTCCTGACTTTC.